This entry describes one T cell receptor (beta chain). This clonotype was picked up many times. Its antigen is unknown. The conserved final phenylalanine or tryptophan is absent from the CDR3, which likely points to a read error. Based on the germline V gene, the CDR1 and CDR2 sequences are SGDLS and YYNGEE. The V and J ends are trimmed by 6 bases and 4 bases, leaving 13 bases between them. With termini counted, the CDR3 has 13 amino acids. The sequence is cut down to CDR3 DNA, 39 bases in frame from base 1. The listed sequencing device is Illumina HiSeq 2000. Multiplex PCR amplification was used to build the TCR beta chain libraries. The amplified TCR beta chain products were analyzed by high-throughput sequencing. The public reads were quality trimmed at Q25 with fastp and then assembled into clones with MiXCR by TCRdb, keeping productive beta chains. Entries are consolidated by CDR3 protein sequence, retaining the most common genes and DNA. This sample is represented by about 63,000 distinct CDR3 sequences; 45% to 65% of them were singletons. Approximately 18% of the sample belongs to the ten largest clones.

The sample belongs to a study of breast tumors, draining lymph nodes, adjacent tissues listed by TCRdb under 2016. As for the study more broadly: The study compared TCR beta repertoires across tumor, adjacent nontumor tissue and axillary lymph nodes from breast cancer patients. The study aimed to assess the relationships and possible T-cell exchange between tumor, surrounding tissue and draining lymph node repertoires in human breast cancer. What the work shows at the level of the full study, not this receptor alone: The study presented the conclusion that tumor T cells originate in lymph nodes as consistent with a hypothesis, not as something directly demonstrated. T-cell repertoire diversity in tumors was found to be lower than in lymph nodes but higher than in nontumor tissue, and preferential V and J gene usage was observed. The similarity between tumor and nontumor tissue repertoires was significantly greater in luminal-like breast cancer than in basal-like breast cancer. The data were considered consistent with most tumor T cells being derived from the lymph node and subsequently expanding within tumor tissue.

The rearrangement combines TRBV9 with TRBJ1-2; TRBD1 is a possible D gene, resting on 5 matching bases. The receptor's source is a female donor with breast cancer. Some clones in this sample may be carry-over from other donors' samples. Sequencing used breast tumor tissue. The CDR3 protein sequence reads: CASTSGGIYGYTS. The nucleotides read TGTGCCAGCACTTCCGGGGGGATCTATGGCTACACCTCC.